This TCR beta chain is from a study of follicular helper T cells after annual influenza vaccination. The germline V gene has CDR1 LGHNA and CDR2 YSLEER. With 0 bases clipped from V and 0 bases from J, the junction kept 8 bases outside the gene matches. This CDR3 contains 17 residues. Time point given: 2014-2015 season, 7 days after vaccination. Community-dwelling subjects without influenza vaccination in the prior 6 months were enrolled. Sequencing was performed with immunoSEQ multiplex PCR; in TCRdb, only in-frame clones are kept and a portion is missing. The sample records about 3,600 clones, roughly 80% being singletons.

The material was CXCR5- memory CD4+ T cells sorted from blood, obtained 7 days after influenza vaccination. V is TRBV4-3 and J is TRBJ2-7, with 7 bases aligning to TRBD2. This receptor was taken from an adult who received the influenza vaccine. This CDR3 reads CASSQDRGDARSYEQYF. In nucleotides, the CDR3 is TGCGCCAGCAGCCAAGATCGGGGGGACGCCCGCTCCTACGAGCAGTACTTC.